Below, 30 T cell receptor beta chains from the same sample are listed, as sequenced in a study of PD-L1 blockade in urothelial cancer. Libraries were prepared by immunoSEQ multiplex PCR; TCRdb keeps only in-frame clonotypes and omits some of them. Among tens of thousands of clones, 75% to 85% were seen once, and the ten largest hold about 6.8%. Noted time point: pretreatment peripheral blood. The starting material was PBMCs, obtained around atezolizumab (anti-PD-L1) treatment. All receptors come from a man aged 60-69 years with urothelial cancer.

The chain carries TRBV7-9 and TRBJ1-2; TRBD1 matches 9 bases. The CDR3 has 16 residues. V trimming: 0 bases; J trimming: 3 bases; junction bases outside the gene matches: 5. Germline CDR1 and CDR2: SEHNR and FQNEAQ (reference sequence). The CDR3 reads CASSLAGTGTDYGYTF. CDR3 DNA sequence: TGTGCCAGCAGCTTAGCCGGGACAGGGACCGACTATGGCTACACCTTC.

This chain joins TRBV7-8 and TRBJ2-2, with D tentatively TRBD1 (6 bases). Germline-derived CDR1 and CDR2 are SGHVS and FQNEAQ. The CDR3 is 14 residues long. Trimming stripped 6 bases from V and 7 bases from J, with 15 bases between. CDR3 DNA: TGTGCCAGCAGGCGACAGGCCTTGGGCGGGGAGCTGTTTTTT. It encodes CASRRQALGGELFF.

The gene calls are TRBV6-1 and TRBJ2-7; 10 bases align to TRBD1. This CDR3 is 16 amino acids long. V was pared by 4 bases and J by 3 bases, with 9 bases of the junction left unmatched. CDR1 MNHNS and CDR2 SASEGT come from the germline V gene. In DNA form, the CDR3 reads TGTGCCAGCAGTGGGACAGGGGGGAATTTCGTCTACGAGCAGTACTTC. This encodes CASSGTGGNFVYEQYF.

The V call is TRBV30, the J call TRBJ1-2; 8 bases match TRBD1. The V gene end was trimmed by 4 bases and the J gene end by 5 bases; junction bases not matched to a gene: 12. In germline, CDR1 is GTSNPN, CDR2 SVGIG (reference sequence). CDR3 length equals 15 residues. The chain's CDR3 is CAWTPRPRGQYGYTF. In DNA, the CDR3 is TGTGCCTGGACCCCCCGTCCCAGGGGGCAGTATGGCTACACCTTC.

The V and J genes are TRBV5-4 and TRBJ1-1, with D perhaps matching TRBD1 (5 bases). V was shortened by 4 bases and J by 4 bases, with 17 bases between the two germline ends. Germline CDR1 is SGHNT and CDR2 is YYREEE (reference sequence). The length of the CDR3 is 15 residues. CDR3 in amino acids: CASSPATAGGTEAFF. Written as DNA, the CDR3 is TGTGCCAGCAGCCCCGCAACTGCGGGGGGCACTGAAGCTTTCTTT.

J is TRBJ2-3 and V is TRBV7-3; possibly TRBD2 for D (5 bases). This CDR3 contains 15 residues. The germline V gene has CDR1 SGHTA and CDR2 FQGTGA. V was trimmed by 5 bases and J by 6 bases, leaving 18 bases between them. The CDR3 region is CASSTAGPPRDTQYF. CDR3 in DNA: TGTGCCAGCAGCACCGCGGGCCCACCGAGGGATACGCAGTATTTT.

The V and J genes are TRBV19 and TRBJ2-5; TRBD2 matches 7 bases. This CDR3 has 14 amino acids. With 9 bases clipped from V and 0 bases from J, the junction kept 7 bases outside the gene matches. The V gene's germline CDR1 is LNHDA and CDR2 SQIVND (reference sequence). CDR3 bases: TGTGCCAGCACGCCGAGCGGGAACCAAGAGACCCAGTACTTC. Its translation: CASTPSGNQETQYF.

The V call is TRBV5-4, the J call TRBJ2-2; 7 nucleotides agree with TRBD1. V trimming: 2 bases; J trimming: 5 bases; junction bases outside the gene matches: 15. The CDR3 covers 18 residues. Germline V lookup: CDR1 SGHNT, CDR2 YYREEE (reference sequence). CDR3 amino acids: CASSFGNRGASWTGELFF. Here the CDR3 DNA reads TGTGCCAGCAGCTTTGGCAACAGGGGAGCCTCCTGGACCGGGGAGCTGTTTTTT.

This rearrangement joins TRBV18 to TRBJ2-1; TRBD2 might be the D (5 bases). The CDR3 totals 12 residues. Germline V CDR1 and CDR2: KGHSH, LQKENI. Between the trimmed V and J ends, which lost 1 base and 14 bases, there was a span of 12 bases. Written as DNA, the CDR3 is TGTGCCAGCTCACCACTGGGTGGGGAGAAGTTCTTC. Its translation is CASSPLGGEKFF. Combining the CDR3 with reference TRBV18 and TRBJ2-1 gives the whole variable domain NAGVMQNPRHLVRRRGQEARLRCSPMKGHSHVYWYRQLPEEGLKFMVYLQKENIIDESGMPKERFSAEFPKEGPSILRIQQVVRGDSAAYFCASSPLGGEKFFGPGTRLTVL.

The rearrangement links TRBV5-1 to TRBJ1-4; D ambiguous. The CDR3 is made up of 16 amino acids. Germline CDR1 is SGHRS and CDR2 is YFSETQ. Between the trimmed V and J ends, which lost 5 bases and 8 bases, there was a span of 22 bases. Here the CDR3 DNA reads TGCGCCAGCAGTACCGCGGCCGAGACGAGCGTCGAAAAACTGTTTTTT. Protein product: CASSTAAETSVEKLFF. Together with reference TRBV5-1 and TRBJ1-4, the CDR3 gives the full variable domain: KAGVTQTPRYLIKTRGQQVTLSCSPISGHRSVSWYQQTPGQGLQFLFEYFSETQRNKGNFPGRFSGRQFSNSRSEMNVSTLELGDSALYLCASSTAAETSVEKLFFGSGTQLSVL.

The chain employs TRBV7-2 and TRBJ1-4, with D unresolved. The germline CDR1 and CDR2 sequences are SGHTA and FQGNSA. The CDR3 sequence is 15 residues long. The ends were cut back, 5 bases at V and 4 bases at J, with 14 bases in the middle. The CDR3 region is CASSEDMGVNEKLFF. CDR3 DNA sequence: TGTGCCAGCAGCGAAGATATGGGAGTTAATGAAAAACTGTTTTTT.

This clone was seen only a few times. The chain is built from TRBV30 and TRBJ1-1; D gene ambiguous. The germline gives CDR1 GTSNPN, CDR2 SVGIG (reference sequence). V lost 7 bases and J 1 base, leaving 10 bases between the germline ends. The CDR3 loop spans 12 amino acids. The CDR3 region is CALKHWNTEAFF. The CDR3 DNA is TGTGCCTTAAAGCATTGGAACACTGAAGCTTTCTTT.

The V call is TRBV13, the J call TRBJ2-3; 8 nucleotides agree with TRBD2. V dropped 5 bases and J dropped 4; count of bases not matched to a gene: 5. The CDR3 is 14 residues long. Germline V gives CDR1 PRHDT, CDR2 FYEKMQ (reference sequence). This CDR3 is CASSSSGVPDTQYF. The CDR3 bases are TGTGCCAGCAGCAGTAGCGGGGTGCCAGATACGCAGTATTTT.

The chain carries TRBV11-2 and TRBJ1-1; 8 bases fit TRBD1. Per the germline V gene, CDR1 is SGHAT and CDR2 is FQNNGV. CDR3 length equals 16 residues. V gave up 1 base and J gave up 0 bases; unmatched junction bases: 4. The CDR3 sequence is CASSLGAGGVNTEAFF. DNA for the CDR3: TGTGCCAGCAGCTTAGGGGCAGGGGGCGTGAACACTGAAGCTTTCTTT.

The chain uses TRBV28 and TRBJ2-7, with TRBD1 matching 9 bases. This CDR3 comprises 15 residues. V was clipped by 7 bases and J by 5 bases; unmatched bases: 12. Germline CDR1 is MDHEN and CDR2 is SYDVKM. CDR3 in amino acids: CASTPHRDRDHEQYF. The CDR3 DNA reads TGTGCCAGCACCCCCCACCGGGACAGGGACCACGAGCAGTACTTC.

The gene calls are TRBV6-1 and TRBJ2-2; D is possibly TRBD1 (6 bases). CDR1 MNHNS and CDR2 SASEGT come from the germline V gene. Trimming took off 7 bases at V and 5 bases at J, with 14 bases between the two ends. The CDR3 loop spans 14 amino acids. CDR3 loop: CASTPQGRTGELFF. CDR3 nucleotides: TGTGCCAGCACGCCACAGGGAAGGACCGGGGAGCTGTTTTTT.

The genes are TRBV2 and TRBJ2-1; TRBD2 might be the D (6 bases). V was cut by 4 bases and J by 4 bases, with 14 bases left in between. The CDR3 sequence is 15 residues long. Germline V gives CDR1 SNHLY, CDR2 FYNNEI. CDR3 DNA sequence: TGTGCCAGCAGTGTTGAGCGGGCCCAATACAATGAGCAGTTCTTC. As protein: CASSVERAQYNEQFF.

This clone was detected a few times. The V call is TRBV28, the J call TRBJ1-4; tentatively, D is TRBD1 (5 bases). This CDR3 is built from 13 residues. Germline lookup yields CDR1 MDHEN and CDR2 SYDVKM. The germline V and J ends were trimmed by 5 bases and 11 bases, with 15 bases remaining between them. Written as DNA, the CDR3 is TGTGCCAGCAGTCAAATAGTGGGGGGGAAACTGTTTTTT. Protein: CASSQIVGGKLFF.

This sequence joins TRBV2 and TRBJ1-5, with D possibly matching TRBD1 (5 bases). Trimming left V 1 base short and J 6 bases short, with 10 bases between. This CDR3 is built from 14 residues. CDR1 SNHLY and CDR2 FYNNEI come from the germline V gene. CDR3 nucleotide sequence: TGTGCCAGCAGTGAAGAGACAGTGGGTCAGCCCCAGCATTTT. It is translated as CASSEETVGQPQHF. The entire variable domain, with the rest obtained from reference TRBV2 and TRBJ1-5, is as follows: EPEVTQTPSHQVTQMGQEVILRCVPISNHLYFYWYRQILGQKVEFLVSFYNNEISEKSEIFDDQFSVERPDGSNFTLKIRSTKLEDSAMYFCASSEETVGQPQHFGDGTRLSIL.

The chain couples TRBV6-1 to TRBJ1-2; TRBD1 is a possible D gene (5 bases). CDR1 and CDR2 (germline): MNHNS, SASEGT. V was shortened by 0 bases and J by 2 bases, with 10 bases between the two germline ends. The CDR3 runs 15 residues. CDR3 sequence: CASSEAHDSNYGYTF. In DNA, the CDR3 is TGTGCCAGCAGTGAAGCGCACGACAGCAACTATGGCTACACCTTC.

The chain links TRBV5-1 to TRBJ2-1; 7 positions match TRBD1. The V gene end was trimmed by 4 bases and the J gene end by 3 bases; junction bases not matched to a gene: 4. CDR1 and CDR2 from the germline V gene are SGHRS and YFSETQ. The CDR3 contains 14 residues. CDR3: CASSPGTDYNEQFF. For the CDR3, the DNA is TGCGCCAGCAGCCCCGGGACAGACTACAATGAGCAGTTCTTC.

The chain uses TRBV28 and TRBJ1-4; 7 nucleotides match TRBD1. CDR3 length: 14 amino acids. With V trimmed by 2 bases and J by 8 bases, 5 bases remained unmatched. The germline CDR1 and CDR2 sequences are MDHEN and SYDVKM. CDR3 sequence: CASSLNRGNEKLFF. The CDR3 DNA is TGTGCCAGCAGTTTAAACAGGGGAAACGAAAAACTGTTTTTT.

The rearrangement joins TRBV28 to TRBJ1-4; 8 bases map to TRBD1. V was pared by 10 bases and J by 6 bases, with 7 bases of the junction left unmatched. This CDR3 contains 13 residues. Germline V gene data show CDR1 as MDHEN and CDR2 as SYDVKM. DNA of the CDR3: TGTGCCACCCACAGGGGGGCTCATGAAAAACTGTTTTTT. Amino acid sequence: CATHRGAHEKLFF.

V gene TRBV5-1 combines with J gene TRBJ2-1; unclear D gene. The V gene's germline CDR1 is SGHRS and CDR2 YFSETQ. CDR3 size: 15 residues. The V and J ends lost 0 bases and 0 bases respectively, with 7 bases between them. This chain's CDR3 is CASSLGSGSYNEQFF. The DNA for the CDR3 is TGCGCCAGCAGCTTGGGGTCAGGCTCCTACAATGAGCAGTTCTTC.

The rearrangement joins TRBV28 to TRBJ1-6; D gene ambiguous. The V gene's germline CDR1 is MDHEN and CDR2 SYDVKM. V lost 2 bases to trimming and J lost 7 bases, with 12 bases between them. The length of the CDR3 is 15 residues. In DNA, the CDR3 is TGTGCCAGCAGTTTACCCGGATCACTAAATTCACCCCTCCACTTT. Protein sequence: CASSLPGSLNSPLHF.

This CDR3 reads CAWSVPAERSYEQYF. CDR3 bases: TGTGCCTGGAGTGTCCCCGCGGAGCGGTCCTACGAGCAGTACTTC. The rearrangement uses TRBV30 and TRBJ2-7; TRBD2 might be the D (5 bases). The germline CDR1 and CDR2 sequences are GTSNPN and SVGIG (reference sequence). The CDR3 loop spans 15 amino acids. Deletions cut 0 bases from V and 1 base from J, with 13 bases between.

This clone is a singleton in its sample. V and J are TRBV5-4 and TRBJ2-1, with TRBD2 matching over 7 bases. V trimming: 1 base; J trimming: 3 bases; junction bases outside the gene matches: 7. Germline V gene data show CDR1 as SGHNT and CDR2 as YYREEE (reference sequence). This CDR3 has 16 residues. CDR3 in DNA: TGTGCCAGCAGCTTGCCTGGGCTAGCGGTCTACAATGAGCAGTTCTTC. This gives the protein CASSLPGLAVYNEQFF. Full variable domain (outside the CDR3, taken from reference TRBV5-4 and TRBJ2-1): ETGVTQSPTHLIKTRGQQVTLRCSSQSGHNTVSWYQQALGQGPQFIFQYYREEENGRGNFPPRFSGLQFPNYSSELNVNALELDDSALYLCASSLPGLAVYNEQFFGPGTRLTVL.

The rearrangement uses TRBV6-1 and TRBJ1-2; 7 positions match TRBD1. This CDR3 region has 14 residues. CDR1 is MNHNS and CDR2 is SASEGT in the germline V gene. The trim removed 5 bases at V and 3 bases at J, leaving 6 bases unmatched. DNA for the CDR3: TGTGCCAGCAGTAGGGGGACAGACTACTATGGCTACACCTTC. Protein product: CASSRGTDYYGYTF.

This chain uses TRBV4-1 with TRBJ2-7, with TRBD2 matching over 11 bases. This CDR3 is built from 15 residues. CDR1 and CDR2 from the germline V gene are MGHRA and YSYEKL. With 6 bases clipped from V and 1 base from J, the junction kept 5 bases outside the gene matches. CDR3 in amino acids: CASRLRTSGSYEQYF. Here the CDR3 DNA reads TGCGCCAGCAGACTCCGGACTAGCGGGTCCTACGAGCAGTACTTC.

This chain connects TRBV6-1 to TRBJ2-5; 14 bases line up with TRBD2. There are 18 residues in the CDR3. Germline values: CDR1 MNHNS, CDR2 SASEGT. The V and J ends lost 3 bases and 2 bases, in that order; junction bases with no gene match: 8. CDR3: CASSEDRLAGGVQETQYF. In nucleotides, the CDR3 is TGTGCCAGCAGTGAGGACCGACTAGCGGGGGGGGTTCAAGAGACCCAGTACTTC.